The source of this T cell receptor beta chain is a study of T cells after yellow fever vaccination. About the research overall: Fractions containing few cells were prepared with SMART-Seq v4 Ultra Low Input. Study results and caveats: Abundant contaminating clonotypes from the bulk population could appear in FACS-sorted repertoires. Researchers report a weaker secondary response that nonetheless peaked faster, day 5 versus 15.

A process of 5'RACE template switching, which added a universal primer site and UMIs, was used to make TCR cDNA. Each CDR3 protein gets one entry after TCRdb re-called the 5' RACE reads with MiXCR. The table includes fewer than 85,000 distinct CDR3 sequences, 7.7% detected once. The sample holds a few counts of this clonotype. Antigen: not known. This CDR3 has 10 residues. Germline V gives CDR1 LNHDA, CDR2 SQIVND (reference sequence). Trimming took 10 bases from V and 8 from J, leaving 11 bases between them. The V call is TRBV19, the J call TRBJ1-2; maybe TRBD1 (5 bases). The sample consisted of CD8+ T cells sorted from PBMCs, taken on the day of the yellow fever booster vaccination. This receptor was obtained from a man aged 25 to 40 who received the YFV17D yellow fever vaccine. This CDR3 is CATGGGGYTF. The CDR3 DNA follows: TGTGCCACTGGGGGAGGAGGCTACACCTTC.